This T cell receptor (beta chain) derives from a study of PD-L1 blockade in urothelial cancer. The overall study: About 90% of the 29 patients were men who had bladder-origin urothelial cancer.

Described time point: peripheral blood 6 weeks after treatment start. All patients carried locally advanced or metastatic urothelial carcinoma. Only in-frame clones appear in the TCRdb table, and some are missing; sequencing was by immunoSEQ multiplex PCR. This sample has roughly 100,000 clones, with roughly 80% found just once. Specimen: PBMCs, collected around atezolizumab (anti-PD-L1) treatment. This TCR derives from a man between 65 and 85 years old with urothelial cancer.

CDR3 coding DNA: TGTGCCAGCACAGGAAAGGGACAGTCGGATGAAAAACTGTTTTTT. This encodes CASTGKGQSDEKLFF. The chain employs TRBV6-5 and TRBJ1-4; 7 positions match TRBD1. Looked up from germline, CDR1 is MNHEY and CDR2 is SVGAGI. The CDR3 is made up of 15 amino acids. Trimming removed 7 bases from V and 6 bases from J; junction bases left unmatched: 11.